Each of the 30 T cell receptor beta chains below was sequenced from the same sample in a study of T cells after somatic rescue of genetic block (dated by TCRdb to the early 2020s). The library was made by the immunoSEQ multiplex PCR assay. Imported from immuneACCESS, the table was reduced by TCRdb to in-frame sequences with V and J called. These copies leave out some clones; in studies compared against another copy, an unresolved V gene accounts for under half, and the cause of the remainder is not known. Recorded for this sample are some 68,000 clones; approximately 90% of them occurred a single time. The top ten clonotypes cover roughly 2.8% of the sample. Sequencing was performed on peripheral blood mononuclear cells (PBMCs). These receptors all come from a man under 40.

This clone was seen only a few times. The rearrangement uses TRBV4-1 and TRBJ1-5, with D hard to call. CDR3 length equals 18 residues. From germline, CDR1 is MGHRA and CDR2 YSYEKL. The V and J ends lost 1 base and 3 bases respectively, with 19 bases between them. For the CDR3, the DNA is TGCGCCAGCAGCCAAGTTTTTCGGGCGGTTGAAATCAATCAGCCCCAGCATTTT. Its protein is CASSQVFRAVEINQPQHF.

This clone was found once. CDR3 residues: CASTRGYEQYF. The CDR3 nucleotides are TGTGCCAGCACCAGGGGCTACGAGCAGTACTTC. This chain links TRBV2 with TRBJ2-7; a possible D gene is TRBD1 (6 bases). The germline CDR1 and CDR2 sequences are SNHLY and FYNNEI. V was shortened by 7 bases and J by 3 bases, with 7 bases between the two germline ends. CDR3 length: 11 amino acids.

CDR3 sequence reads: CASSVQGFPLHF. CDR3 DNA sequence: TGTGCCAGCAGTGTGCAGGGTTTCCCCCTCCACTTT. The chain combines TRBV28 with TRBJ1-6, with D perhaps matching TRBD1 (5 bases). The germline V and J ends were trimmed by 5 bases and 13 bases, with 12 bases remaining between them. The CDR3 extends over 12 amino acids. Per germline, CDR1 MDHEN and CDR2 SYDVKM.

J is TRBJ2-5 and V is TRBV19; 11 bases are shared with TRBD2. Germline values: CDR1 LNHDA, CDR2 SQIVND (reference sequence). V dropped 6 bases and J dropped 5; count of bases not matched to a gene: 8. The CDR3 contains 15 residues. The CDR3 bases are TGTGCCAGTAGCCACCTAGCGGGAGGAGCCGAGACCCAGTACTTC. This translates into CASSHLAGGAETQYF.

The CDR3 nucleotides read TGTGCCACCAGCGCTCCTAGGGAAGACTATGGCTACACCTTC. Its protein is CATSAPREDYGYTF. This chain connects TRBV15 to TRBJ1-2; D remains ambiguous. From germline, CDR1 is LNHNV and CDR2 YYDKDF (reference sequence). The V and J ends lost 5 bases and 3 bases respectively, with 13 bases between them. The CDR3 has 14 amino acids.

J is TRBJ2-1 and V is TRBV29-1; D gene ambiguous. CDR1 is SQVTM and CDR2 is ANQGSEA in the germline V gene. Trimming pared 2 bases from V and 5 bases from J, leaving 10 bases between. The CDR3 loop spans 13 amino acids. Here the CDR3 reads CSVEKWADNEQFF. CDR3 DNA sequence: TGCAGCGTTGAAAAATGGGCCGACAATGAGCAGTTCTTC.

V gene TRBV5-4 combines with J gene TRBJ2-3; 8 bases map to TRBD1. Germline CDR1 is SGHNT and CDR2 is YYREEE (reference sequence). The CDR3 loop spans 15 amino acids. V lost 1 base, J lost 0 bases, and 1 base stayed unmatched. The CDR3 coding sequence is TGTGCCAGCAGCTTGACAGGGGGTAGCACAGATACGCAGTATTTT. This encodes CASSLTGGSTDTQYF.

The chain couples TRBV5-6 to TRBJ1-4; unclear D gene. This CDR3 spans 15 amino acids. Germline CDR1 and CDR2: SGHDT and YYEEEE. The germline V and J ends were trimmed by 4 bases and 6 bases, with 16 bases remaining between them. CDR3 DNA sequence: TGTGCCAGCAGCACGGACCCTTTCGGCGATGAAAAACTGTTTTTT. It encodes CASSTDPFGDEKLFF. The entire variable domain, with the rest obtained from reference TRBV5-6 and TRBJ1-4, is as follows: DAGVTQSPTHLIKTRGQQVTLRCSPKSGHDTVSWYQQALGQGPQFIFQYYEEEERQRGNFPDRFSGHQFPNYSSELNVNALLLGDSALYLCASSTDPFGDEKLFFGSGTQLSVL.

The DNA for the CDR3 is TGCGCCAGCAGTGAGCACACCAACACTGAAGCTTTCTTT. As protein: CASSEHTNTEAFF. V usage is TRBV10-2 and J usage is TRBJ1-1; D not resolved. V dropped 2 bases and J dropped 2 bases, with 6 bases sitting between them. CDR1 and CDR2 (germline): WSHSY, SAAADI. The CDR3 runs 13 residues.

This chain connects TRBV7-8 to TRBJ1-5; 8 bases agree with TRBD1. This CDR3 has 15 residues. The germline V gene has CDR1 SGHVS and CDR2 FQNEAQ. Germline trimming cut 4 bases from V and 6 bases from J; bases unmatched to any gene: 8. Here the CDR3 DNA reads TGTGCCAGCAGCTCGGACAGGGTGGAGGGTCAGCCCCAGCATTTT. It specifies CASSSDRVEGQPQHF.

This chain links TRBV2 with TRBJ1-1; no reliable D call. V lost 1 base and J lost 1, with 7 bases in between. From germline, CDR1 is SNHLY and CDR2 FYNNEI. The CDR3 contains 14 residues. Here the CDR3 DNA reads TGTGCCAGCAGTGAAGGGCAGGAGAACACTGAAGCTTTCTTT. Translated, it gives CASSEGQENTEAFF.

CDR3 protein: CASTSGAETYEQYF. CDR3 DNA sequence: TGTGCCAGCACGTCAGGAGCGGAAACCTACGAGCAGTACTTC. The chain carries TRBV7-6 and TRBJ2-7; D might be TRBD2 (5 bases). From germline, CDR1 is SGHVS and CDR2 FNYEAQ. The ends were cut back, 7 bases at V and 2 bases at J, with 15 bases in the middle. This CDR3 region has 14 residues.

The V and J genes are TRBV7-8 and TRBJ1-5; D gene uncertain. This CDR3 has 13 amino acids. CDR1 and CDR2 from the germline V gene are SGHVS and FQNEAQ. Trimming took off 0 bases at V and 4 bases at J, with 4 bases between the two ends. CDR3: CASSLAANQPQHF. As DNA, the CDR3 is TGTGCCAGCAGCTTAGCAGCTAATCAGCCCCAGCATTTT.

CDR3: CASSERASGTDTQYF. CDR3 sequence (DNA): TGCGCCAGCAGTGAGCGGGCATCTGGCACAGATACGCAGTATTTT. The rearrangement uses TRBV10-1 and TRBJ2-3; D is unresolved. There are 15 residues in the CDR3. Germline V gene data show CDR1 as WNHNN and CDR2 as SYGVQD (reference sequence). The V gene lost 2 bases and the J gene lost 1 base, with 10 bases spanning the gap.

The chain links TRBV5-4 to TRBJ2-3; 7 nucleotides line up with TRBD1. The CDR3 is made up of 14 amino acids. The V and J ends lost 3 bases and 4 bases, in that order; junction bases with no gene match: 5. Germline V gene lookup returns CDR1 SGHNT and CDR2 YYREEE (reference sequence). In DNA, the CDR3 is TGTGCCAGCAGCTCTGACAGGGCTGCAGATACGCAGTATTTT. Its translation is CASSSDRAADTQYF.

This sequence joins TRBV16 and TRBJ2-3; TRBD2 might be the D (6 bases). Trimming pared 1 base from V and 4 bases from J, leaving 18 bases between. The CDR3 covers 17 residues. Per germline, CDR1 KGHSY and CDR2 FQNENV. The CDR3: CASSQYKGLSGADTQYF. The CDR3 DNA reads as TGTGCCAGCAGCCAATACAAAGGTCTATCGGGGGCAGATACGCAGTATTTT.

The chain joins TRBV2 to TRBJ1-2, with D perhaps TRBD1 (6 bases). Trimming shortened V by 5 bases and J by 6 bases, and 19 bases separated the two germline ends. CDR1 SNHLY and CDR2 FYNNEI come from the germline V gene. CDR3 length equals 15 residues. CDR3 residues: CASSRNEGEVDGYTF. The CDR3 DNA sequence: TGTGCCAGCAGTCGGAATGAGGGGGAGGTCGATGGCTACACCTTC.

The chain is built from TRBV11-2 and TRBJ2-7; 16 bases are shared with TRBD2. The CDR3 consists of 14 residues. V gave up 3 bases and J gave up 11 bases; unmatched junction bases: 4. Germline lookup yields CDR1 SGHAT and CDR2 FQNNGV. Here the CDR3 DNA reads TGTGCCAGCAGCTTGGGACTAGCGGGGGGGAGGGAGTACTTC. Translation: CASSLGLAGGREYF.

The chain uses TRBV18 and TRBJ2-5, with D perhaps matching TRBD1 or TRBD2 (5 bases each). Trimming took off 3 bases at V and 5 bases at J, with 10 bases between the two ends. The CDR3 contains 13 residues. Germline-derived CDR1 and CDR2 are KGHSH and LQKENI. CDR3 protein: CASSPGTTETQYF. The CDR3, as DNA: TGTGCCAGCTCACCCGGGACGACCGAGACCCAGTACTTC.

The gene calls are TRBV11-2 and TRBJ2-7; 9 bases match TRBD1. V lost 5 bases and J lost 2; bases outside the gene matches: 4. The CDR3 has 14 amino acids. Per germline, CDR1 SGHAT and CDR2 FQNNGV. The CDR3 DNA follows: TGTGCCAGCAGCCGCGGGGACAGGGCCTACGAGCAGTACTTC. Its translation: CASSRGDRAYEQYF.

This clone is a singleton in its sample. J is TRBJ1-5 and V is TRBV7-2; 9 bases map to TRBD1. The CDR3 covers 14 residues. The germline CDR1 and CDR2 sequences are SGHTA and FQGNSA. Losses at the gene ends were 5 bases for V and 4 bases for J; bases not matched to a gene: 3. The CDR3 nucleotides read TGTGCCAGCAGCCTCGACAGGGGGAATCAGCCCCAGCATTTT. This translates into CASSLDRGNQPQHF. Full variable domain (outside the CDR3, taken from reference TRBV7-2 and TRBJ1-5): GAGVSQSPSNKVTEKGKDVELRCDPISGHTALYWYRQSLGQGLEFLIYFQGNSAPDKSGLPSDRFSAERTGGSVSTLTIQRTQQEDSAVYLCASSLDRGNQPQHFGDGTRLSIL.

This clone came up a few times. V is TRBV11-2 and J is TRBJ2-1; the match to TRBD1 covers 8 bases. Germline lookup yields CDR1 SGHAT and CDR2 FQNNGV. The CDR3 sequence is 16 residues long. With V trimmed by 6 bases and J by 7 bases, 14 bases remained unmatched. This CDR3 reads CASSTPFRTGRNEQFF. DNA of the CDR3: TGTGCCAGCAGTACCCCCTTCCGGACAGGGCGGAATGAGCAGTTCTTC.

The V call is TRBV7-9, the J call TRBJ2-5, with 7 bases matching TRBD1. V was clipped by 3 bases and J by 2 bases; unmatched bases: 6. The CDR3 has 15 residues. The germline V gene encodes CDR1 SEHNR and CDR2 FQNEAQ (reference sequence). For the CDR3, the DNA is TGTGCCAGCAGCTTCGGACAGGTAGTACAAGAGACCCAGTACTTC. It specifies CASSFGQVVQETQYF. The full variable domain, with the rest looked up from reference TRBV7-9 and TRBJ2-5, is DTGVSQNPRHKITKRGQNVTFRCDPISEHNRLYWYRQTLGQGPEFLTYFQNEAQLEKSRLLSDRFSAERPKGSFSTLEIQRTEQGDSAMYLCASSFGQVVQETQYFGPGTRLLVL.

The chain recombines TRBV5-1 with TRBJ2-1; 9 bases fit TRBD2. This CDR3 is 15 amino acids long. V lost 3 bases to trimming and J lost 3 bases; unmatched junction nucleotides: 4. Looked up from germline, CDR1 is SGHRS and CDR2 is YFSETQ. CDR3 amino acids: CASSWGTSNYNEQFF. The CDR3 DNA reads TGCGCCAGCAGCTGGGGGACTAGCAACTACAATGAGCAGTTCTTC.

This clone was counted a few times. This chain's CDR3 is CASSGGQGGADFSKGQFF. For the CDR3, the DNA is TGTGCCAGTAGTGGGGGGCAGGGAGGAGCGGACTTCTCCAAAGGGCAGTTCTTC. V usage is TRBV19 and J usage is TRBJ2-1; possibly TRBD1 or TRBD2 for D (6 bases each). The germline CDR1 and CDR2 sequences are LNHDA and SQIVND (reference sequence). The CDR3 length is 18 residues. V was clipped by 5 bases and J by 12 bases, with 32 bases between them. The whole variable domain, filled in from reference TRBV19 and TRBJ2-1, reads DGGITQSPKYLFRKEGQNVTLSCEQNLNHDAMYWYRQDPGQGLRLIYYSQIVNDFQKGDIAEGYSVSREKKESFPLTVTSAQKNPTAFYLCASSGGQGGADFSKGQFFGPGTRLTVL.

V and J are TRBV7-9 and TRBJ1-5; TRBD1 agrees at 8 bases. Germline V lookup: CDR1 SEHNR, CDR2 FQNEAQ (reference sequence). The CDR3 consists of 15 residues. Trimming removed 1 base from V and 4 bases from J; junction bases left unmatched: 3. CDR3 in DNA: TGTGCCAGCAGCTTAGATGGACAGGGTAATCAGCCCCAGCATTTT. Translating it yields CASSLDGQGNQPQHF.

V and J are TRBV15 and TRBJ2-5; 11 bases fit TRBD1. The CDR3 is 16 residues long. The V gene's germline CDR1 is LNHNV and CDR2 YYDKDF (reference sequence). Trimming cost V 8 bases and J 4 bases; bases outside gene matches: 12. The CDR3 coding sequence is TGTGCCACCTACAACGCTCGGGACAGGGGGATAGAGACCCAGTACTTC. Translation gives CATYNARDRGIETQYF. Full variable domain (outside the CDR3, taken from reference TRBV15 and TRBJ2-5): DAMVIQNPRYQVTQFGKPVTLSCSQTLNHNVMYWYQQKSSQAPKLLFHYYDKDFNNEADTPDNFQSRRPNTSFCFLDIRSPGLGDTAMYLCATYNARDRGIETQYFGPGTRLLVL.

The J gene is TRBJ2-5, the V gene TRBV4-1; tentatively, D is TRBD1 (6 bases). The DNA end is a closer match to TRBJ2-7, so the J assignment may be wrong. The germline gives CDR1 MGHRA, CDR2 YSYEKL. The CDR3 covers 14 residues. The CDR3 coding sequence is TGCGCCAGCAGCCAAGACCCAGGGGAGTACGAGCAGTACTTC. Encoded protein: CASSQDPGEYEQYF.

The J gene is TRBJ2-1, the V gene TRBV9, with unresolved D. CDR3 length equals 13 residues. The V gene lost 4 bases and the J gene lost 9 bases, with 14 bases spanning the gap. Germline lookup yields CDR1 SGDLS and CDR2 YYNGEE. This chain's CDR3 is CASSLREFTEQFF. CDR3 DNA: TGTGCCAGCAGCCTCCGAGAGTTCACTGAGCAGTTCTTC.

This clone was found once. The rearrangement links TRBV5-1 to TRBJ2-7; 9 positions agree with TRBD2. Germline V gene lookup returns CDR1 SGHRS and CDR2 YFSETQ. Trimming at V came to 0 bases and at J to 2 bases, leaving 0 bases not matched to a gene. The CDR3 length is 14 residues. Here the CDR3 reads CASSLVAGAYEQYF. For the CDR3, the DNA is TGCGCCAGCAGCTTGGTAGCGGGAGCCTACGAGCAGTACTTC.